This T cell receptor beta chain originates from a study of tumor-infiltrating lymphocytes in primary liver carcinoma. TCR beta cDNA came from approximately 540 ng total RNA, primed with a constant-region primer. Construction of TCR beta libraries relied on three successive nested multiplex PCR rounds employing slightly modified ARM-PCR. Primers for the first two PCR rounds were TRBV1-TRBV30 forward primers and a C-beta reverse primer (approximately 10 cycles per round). MiXCR, run by TCRdb on the multiplex PCR reads, gives a single entry per CDR3 protein. The sample has some 320,000 distinct CDR3 sequences; around three fifths are singletons. Germline assignment: CDR1 DFQATT and CDR2 SNEGSKA (reference sequence). The CDR3 covers 12 residues. With regard to this clonotype: Relative to the germline gene, one junction end is altered; a read error may explain this.

Researchers drew blood RNA from unsorted whole blood and extracted germline DNA as well. The chain has TRBV20-1 and TRBJ1-2, with D possibly TRBD1 on 6 matching bases. Sequencing was performed on peripheral blood. This sequence was found in a man between 35 and 55 years old with primary liver carcinoma and hepatitis B virus infection. CDR3 coding DNA: TGCAGTGCTAGACAGGGGAACTATTGCTACACCTTC. This codes for CSARQGNYCYTF.